This T cell receptor beta chain originates from a study of blood T cell repertoires in COVID-19. Study-level information: Spain, Italy and the United States supplied samples that represented acute and convalescent COVID-19. The analysed material was cDNA or gDNA that came from T cells, B-cell-depleted T cells, or PBMCs.

From germline, CDR1 is SGHTA and CDR2 FQGNSA. This CDR3 region has 11 residues. Trimming removed 4 bases from V and 5 bases from J, with 5 bases in between. As processed by the authors: Amplification of reference gene primers provided the estimated nucleated cell counts. TCRdb keeps only in-frame clones here, not all; method: immunoSEQ multiplex PCR. The V and J calls and the clone size are those of that table, but D and trimming were determined from the DNA. Of around 330,000 clones in the sample, 85% are singletons; the top ten hold about 1.9%. Sequencing was carried out using PBMCs or T cells enriched from blood (not recorded which). The chain has TRBV7-2 and TRBJ1-2; D is undetermined. This receptor was obtained from a woman in her twenties or thirties who had been exposed to COVID-19. For the CDR3, the DNA is TGTGCCAGCAGCTCGACATATGGCTACACCTTC. Translation gives CASSSTYGYTF.